A selection of T cell receptor beta chains follows, all from one sample in a study of OX40 agonist ivuxolimab in advanced cancers. Clones were read by immunoSEQ multiplex PCR, and TCRdb kept only the in-frame ones, dropping some. This sample has approximately 52,000 clones, with 65% to 85% found just once. The source was CD4+ or CD8+ T cells sorted from blood, collected in a trial of the OX40 agonist ivuxolimab. The receptors come from an adult with an advanced solid tumor such as melanoma, head and neck, liver or kidney cancer. Both conserved end residues are part of each CDR3. A D gene is named only where the DNA matches it firmly. Clone size, where shown, is once, few, many, or a class for clones that have expanded.

length | J | D | V | size | DNA | CDR3
13 | TRBJ2-7 | NA | TRBV6-5 | NA | TGTGCCAGCCAGCGGCCTGGCGTTGAAGAGCAGTACTTC | CASQRPGVEEQYF
14 | TRBJ1-6 | TRBD1 | TRBV19 | NA | TGTGCCAGTAGTATCGGACAGGGCGGATCACCCCTCCACTTT | CASSIGQGGSPLHF
15 | TRBJ2-7 | TRBD2 | TRBV18 | NA | TGTGCCAGCTCACCCGGATTGGGGGAGGGTGGCGAGCAGTACTTC | CASSPGLGEGGEQYF
12 | TRBJ2-7 | NA | TRBV18 | few | TGTGCCAGCTCACAAGCGGAGGGGGAGCAGTACTTC | CASSQAEGEQYF
19 | TRBJ2-5 | TRBD2 | TRBV19 | NA | TGTGCCAGTAGTATTAGGGGACTAGCGGGGGGGGGCCCCCAAGAGACCCAGTACTTC | CASSIRGLAGGGPQETQYF
15 | TRBJ2-7 | TRBD2 | TRBV7-2 | NA | TGTGCCAGCAGCCCTCCGGGACTAGTTTTGGGCGAGCAGTACTTC | CASSPPGLVLGEQYF
15 | TRBJ2-2 | NA | TRBV10-3 | NA | TGTGCCATCAGTGCCCAGCTCACGAACACCGGGGAGCTGTTTTTT | CAISAQLTNTGELFF
11 | TRBJ2-1 | NA | TRBV5-6 | NA | TGTGCCAGCAGCTATACCCATGAGCAGTTCTTC | CASSYTHEQFF
13 | TRBJ2-7 | NA | TRBV28 | NA | TGTGCCAGCAGTTTGTCGGGGTTCTACGAGCAGTACTTC | CASSLSGFYEQYF
14 | TRBJ2-3 | TRBD2 | TRBV5-1 | NA | TGCGCCAGCAAAAGGACTAGCTTGATAGATACGCAGTATTTT | CASKRTSLIDTQYF
14 | TRBJ2-3 | NA | TRBV6-1 | NA | TGTGCCAGCAGTGTACAGGGAAGCACAGATACGCAGTATTTT | CASSVQGSTDTQYF
15 | TRBJ1-5 | NA | TRBV5-8 | NA | TGTGCCAGCAGCCGTGGACGAGGCCTTACTCAGCCCCAGCATTTT | CASSRGRGLTQPQHF
16 | TRBJ2-3 | TRBD2 | TRBV7-7 | NA | TGTGCTAGCAGCCCCGCCGGGACTAGCTACCCAGATACGCAGTATTTT | CASSPAGTSYPDTQYF
14 | TRBJ1-2 | NA | TRBV28 | NA | TGTGCCAGCGGGGGCCCCTCGTTGGGGGGTGGCTACACCTTC | CASGGPSLGGGYTF
14 | TRBJ1-5 | TRBD1 | TRBV10-3 | NA | TGTGCCATCAGTGGGCAGGGGGAAGGGCAGCCCCAGCATTTT | CAISGQGEGQPQHF
14 | TRBJ2-1 | NA | TRBV7-2 | NA | TGTGCCAGCAGCTTATTTGGGACTGTCAATGAGCAGTTCTTC | CASSLFGTVNEQFF
15 | TRBJ2-5 | NA | TRBV9 | NA | TGTGCCAGCAGCGTAGGATCTCAGGGCAAGGAGACCCAGTACTTC | CASSVGSQGKETQYF
12 | TRBJ2-2 | NA | TRBV30 | NA | TGTGCCTGGAGTGTACTGAAAGAGGAGCTGTTTTTT | CAWSVLKEELFF
17 | TRBJ1-2 | NA | TRBV28 | NA | TGTGCCAGCAGTTTATACCCCGACCCCGAAGGTTCGCGGGGCTACACCTTC | CASSLYPDPEGSRGYTF
13 | TRBJ1-6 | NA | TRBV6-1 | NA | TGTGCCAGCAAGGCCAGCCCCAATTCACCCCTCCACTTT | CASKASPNSPLHF
16 | TRBJ2-1 | TRBD2 | TRBV7-9 | NA | TGTGCCAGCAGTTCGGGACTAGCGGGGGGTTACAATGAGCAGTTCTTC | CASSSGLAGGYNEQFF
15 | TRBJ1-1 | NA | TRBV9 | NA | TGTGCCAGCAGCGGCGCCCCCCAAGGTTGGACTGAAGCTTTCTTT | CASSGAPQGWTEAFF
14 | TRBJ2-5 | NA | TRBV19 | NA | TGTGCCAGTAGTTGGGGAGGTTCACAAGAGACCCAGTACTTC | CASSWGGSQETQYF
14 | TRBJ1-1 | NA | TRBV18 | NA | TGTGCCAGCTCCCAGCTTGGGCGGGGGACTGAAGCTTTCTTT | CASSQLGRGTEAFF
13 | TRBJ1-2 | NA | TRBV7-2 | few | TGTGCCAGCAGCTTAGGGGTTTCCTATGGCTACACCTTC | CASSLGVSYGYTF
13 | TRBJ2-3 | NA | TRBV18 | NA | TGTGCCAGCTCCCCCGGGAACACAGATACGCAGTATTTT | CASSPGNTDTQYF
13 | TRBJ1-6 | TRBD1 | TRBV30 | NA | TGTGCCTGGACAGGGGGAGGCAGCTCACCCCTCCACTTT | CAWTGGGSSPLHF
16 | TRBJ2-2 | NA | TRBV25-1 | NA | TGTGCCAGCAGTACCAGACAGGCGAGGGGCACCGGGGAGCTGTTTTTT | CASSTRQARGTGELFF
13 | TRBJ2-7 | TRBD2 | TRBV7-2 | once | TGTGCCAGCAGCTTAACGGGGGGGGACGAGCAGTACTTC | CASSLTGGDEQYF
15 | TRBJ2-1 | NA | TRBV7-9 | NA | TGTGCCAGCAGCTCTAGCCAATTTAGCGGAAATGAGCAGTTCTTC | CASSSSQFSGNEQFF
17 | TRBJ1-6 | NA | TRBV30 | NA | TGTGCCTGGAGTAGGGATCTAGTGGGCTCCTATAATTCACCCCTCCACTTT | CAWSRDLVGSYNSPLHF
15 | TRBJ2-7 | NA | TRBV6-5 | NA | TGTGCCAGCAGTTACCGGGACGTAGGATCCTACGAGCAGTACTTC | CASSYRDVGSYEQYF
15 | TRBJ1-5 | TRBD1 | TRBV7-2 | NA | TGTGCCAGCAGCTTAGTAACAGGGGGAGGGCAGCCCCAGCATTTT | CASSLVTGGGQPQHF
9 | TRBJ1-1 | NA | TRBV7-2 | NA | TGTGCCATAGGTCTTCGAGCTTTCTTT | CAIGLRAFF
14 | TRBJ2-1 | TRBD2 | TRBV9 | NA | TGTGCCAGCAGCCCCCGGGACTACCTGAGTGAGCAGTTCTTC | CASSPRDYLSEQFF
14 | TRBJ2-2 | TRBD1 | TRBV9 | NA | TGTGCCAGCAAACCGGGACAGGCTACCGGGGAGCTGTTTTTT | CASKPGQATGELFF
13 | TRBJ1-1 | NA | TRBV7-3 | NA | TGTGCCAGCGGCGTGACCGGGGACACTGAAGCTTTCTTT | CASGVTGDTEAFF
15 | TRBJ2-3 | TRBD2 | TRBV7-9 | NA | TGTGCCAGCAGCTTAGGTCCAGCGGGGGTAGATACGCAGTATTTT | CASSLGPAGVDTQYF
15 | TRBJ1-5 | TRBD1 | TRBV6-6 | NA | TGTGCCAGCAGTCCCGGGACAGGGATCAATCAGCCCCAGCATTTT | CASSPGTGINQPQHF
14 | TRBJ2-1 | NA | TRBV7-3 | few | TGTGCCAGCAGCTTAAAAACACCGGTCGATGAGCAGTTCTTC | CASSLKTPVDEQFF
15 | TRBJ1-3 | TRBD1 | TRBV27 | NA | TGTGCCAGCCTGCTGAACAGGGGGACTGGAAACACCATATATTTT | CASLLNRGTGNTIYF
16 | TRBJ2-3 | NA | TRBV11-1 | NA | TGTGCCAGCAGCTTAGCGCGCACAGGGCGCACAGATACGCAGTATTTT | CASSLARTGRTDTQYF
16 | TRBJ1-3 | NA | TRBV11-2 | once | TGTGCCAGCAGCTTAGGGTGGGGCTTCTCTGGAAACACCATATATTTT | CASSLGWGFSGNTIYF
15 | TRBJ2-3 | TRBD2 | TRBV2 | NA | TGTGCCAGCAGTGTTGGCGGGGGAAGCACAGATACGCAGTATTTT | CASSVGGGSTDTQYF
15 | TRBJ2-3 | NA | TRBV5-4 | NA | TGTGCCAGCAGCTTGTCGGGACAACCCACAGATACGCAGTATTTT | CASSLSGQPTDTQYF
16 | TRBJ1-5 | NA | TRBV7-9 | NA | TGTGCCAGCAGCTTACAGGGGCCGTATAGCAATCAGCCCCAGCATTTT | CASSLQGPYSNQPQHF
18 | TRBJ2-5 | TRBD2 | TRBV19 | few | TGTGCCAGTAGTATTTACGGAGGACTAGCGGGGGTCCAAGAGACCCAGTACTTC | CASSIYGGLAGVQETQYF
11 | TRBJ2-5 | NA | TRBV20-1 | NA | TGCAGTGGTGGGGGCGGAGAGACCCAGTACTTC | CSGGGGETQYF
15 | TRBJ2-5 | NA | TRBV7-7 | few | TGTGCTAGCAGCCCCCTGACTACCCCGGGAGAGACCCAGTACTTC | CASSPLTTPGETQYF
14 | TRBJ2-7 | NA | TRBV28 | NA | TGTGCCAGCAGTCGCTCTGGGGGGACCTACGAGCAGTACTTC | CASSRSGGTYEQYF
12 | TRBJ1-1 | NA | TRBV15 | NA | TGTGCCACCAGTTCCGGGCGGGGCCAAGCTTTCTTT | CATSSGRGQAFF